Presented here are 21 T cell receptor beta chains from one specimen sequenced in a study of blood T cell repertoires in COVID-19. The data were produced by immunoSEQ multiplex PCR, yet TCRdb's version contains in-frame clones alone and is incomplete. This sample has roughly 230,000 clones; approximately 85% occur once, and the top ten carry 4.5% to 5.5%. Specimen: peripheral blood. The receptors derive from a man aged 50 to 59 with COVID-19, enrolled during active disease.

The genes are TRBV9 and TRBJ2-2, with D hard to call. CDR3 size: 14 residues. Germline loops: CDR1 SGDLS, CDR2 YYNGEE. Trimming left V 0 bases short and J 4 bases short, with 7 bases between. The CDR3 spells CASSVDGFTGELFF. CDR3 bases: TGTGCCAGCAGCGTAGACGGGTTCACCGGGGAGCTGTTTTTT.

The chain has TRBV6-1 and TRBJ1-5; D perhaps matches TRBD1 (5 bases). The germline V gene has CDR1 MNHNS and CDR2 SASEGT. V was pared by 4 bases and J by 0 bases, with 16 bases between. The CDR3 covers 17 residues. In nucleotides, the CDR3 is TGTGCCAGCAGTGGTGCCGCAGGGCTAAATAGCAATCAGCCCCAGCATTTT. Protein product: CASSGAAGLNSNQPQHF.

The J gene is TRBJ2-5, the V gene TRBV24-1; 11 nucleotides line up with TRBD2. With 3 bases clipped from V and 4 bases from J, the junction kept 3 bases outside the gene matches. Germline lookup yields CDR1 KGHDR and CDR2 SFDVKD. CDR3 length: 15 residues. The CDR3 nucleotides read TGTGCCACCAGTGATAAGGGACTAGCGGTAGAGACCCAGTACTTC. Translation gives CATSDKGLAVETQYF.

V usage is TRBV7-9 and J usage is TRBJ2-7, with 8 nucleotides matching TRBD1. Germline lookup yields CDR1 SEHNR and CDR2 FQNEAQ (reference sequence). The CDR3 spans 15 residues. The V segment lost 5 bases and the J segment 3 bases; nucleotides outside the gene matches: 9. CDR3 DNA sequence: TGTGCCAGCAGCAAACGGACAGGGATCGGCTACGAGCAGTACTTC. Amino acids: CASSKRTGIGYEQYF.

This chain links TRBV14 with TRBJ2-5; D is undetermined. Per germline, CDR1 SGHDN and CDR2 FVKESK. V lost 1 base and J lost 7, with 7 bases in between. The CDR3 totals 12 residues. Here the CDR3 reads CASSQGVWTQYF. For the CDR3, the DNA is TGTGCCAGCAGCCAAGGCGTTTGGACCCAGTACTTC.

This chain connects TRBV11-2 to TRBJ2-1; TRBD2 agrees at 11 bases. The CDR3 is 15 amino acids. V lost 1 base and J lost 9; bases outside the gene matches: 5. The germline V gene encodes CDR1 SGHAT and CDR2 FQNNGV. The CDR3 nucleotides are TGTGCCAGCAGCTTAGGACTAGCGGGGTTTGGTGAGCAGTTCTTC. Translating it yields CASSLGLAGFGEQFF.

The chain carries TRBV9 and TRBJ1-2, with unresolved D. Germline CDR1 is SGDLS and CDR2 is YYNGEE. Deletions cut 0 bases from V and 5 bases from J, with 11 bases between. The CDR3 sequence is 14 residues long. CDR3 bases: TGTGCCAGCAGCGTAGGGCACGGCGGTTATGGCTACACCTTC. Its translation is CASSVGHGGYGYTF.

As DNA, the CDR3 is TGTGCCAGCTCACTGGGACAGGCCGTCAGCTCCTATAATTCACCCCTCCACTTT. Its protein is CASSLGQAVSSYNSPLHF. The gene calls are TRBV18 and TRBJ1-6; TRBD1 agrees at 8 bases. Germline V gene lookup returns CDR1 KGHSH and CDR2 LQKENI. CDR3 size: 18 residues. With V trimmed by 4 bases and J by 0 bases, 8 bases remained unmatched. The whole variable domain, remainder taken from reference TRBV18 and TRBJ1-6, is NAGVMQNPRHLVRRRGQEARLRCSPMKGHSHVYWYRQLPEEGLKFMVYLQKENIIDESGMPKERFSAEFPKEGPSILRIQQVVRGDSAAYFCASSLGQAVSSYNSPLHFGNGTRLTVT.

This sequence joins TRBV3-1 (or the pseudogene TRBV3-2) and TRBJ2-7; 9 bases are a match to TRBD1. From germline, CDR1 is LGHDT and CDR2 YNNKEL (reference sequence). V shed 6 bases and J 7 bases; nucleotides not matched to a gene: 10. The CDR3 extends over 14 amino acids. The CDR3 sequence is CASSPGTGTKEQYF. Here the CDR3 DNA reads TGTGCCAGCAGTCCCGGGACAGGGACTAAAGAGCAGTACTTC.

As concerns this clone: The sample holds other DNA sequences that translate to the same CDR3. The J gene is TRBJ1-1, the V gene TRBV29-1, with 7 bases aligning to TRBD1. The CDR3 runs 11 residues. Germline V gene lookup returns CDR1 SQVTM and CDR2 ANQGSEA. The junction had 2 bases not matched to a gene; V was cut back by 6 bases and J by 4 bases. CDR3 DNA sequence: TGCAGCGTCCGACAGGGCACTGAAGCTTTCTTT. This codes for CSVRQGTEAFF.

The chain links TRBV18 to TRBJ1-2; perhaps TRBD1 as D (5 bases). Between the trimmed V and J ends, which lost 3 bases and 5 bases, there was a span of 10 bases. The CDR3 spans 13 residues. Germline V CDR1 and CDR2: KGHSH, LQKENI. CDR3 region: CASSPREEYGYTF. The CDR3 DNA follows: TGTGCCAGCTCACCCAGGGAAGAGTATGGCTACACCTTC.

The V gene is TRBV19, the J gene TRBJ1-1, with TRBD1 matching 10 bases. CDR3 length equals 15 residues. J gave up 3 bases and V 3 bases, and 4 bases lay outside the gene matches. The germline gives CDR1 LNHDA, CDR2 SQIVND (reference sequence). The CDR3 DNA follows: TGTGCCAGTAGTATGACAGGGGGCGTTTACACTGAAGCTTTCTTT. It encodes CASSMTGGVYTEAFF.

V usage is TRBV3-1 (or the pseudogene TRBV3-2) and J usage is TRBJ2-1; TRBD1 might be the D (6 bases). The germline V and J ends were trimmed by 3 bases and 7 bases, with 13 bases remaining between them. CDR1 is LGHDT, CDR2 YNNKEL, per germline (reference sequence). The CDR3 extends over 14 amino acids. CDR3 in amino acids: CASSHTTRGNEQFF. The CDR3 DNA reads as TGTGCCAGCAGCCATACGACAAGGGGGAATGAGCAGTTCTTC.

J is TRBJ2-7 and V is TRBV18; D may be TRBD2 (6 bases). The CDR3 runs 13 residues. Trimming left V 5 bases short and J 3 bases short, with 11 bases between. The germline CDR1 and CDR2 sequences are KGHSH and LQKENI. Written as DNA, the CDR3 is TGTGCCAGCTCAACGGGACTTGACTACGAGCAGTACTTC. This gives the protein CASSTGLDYEQYF.

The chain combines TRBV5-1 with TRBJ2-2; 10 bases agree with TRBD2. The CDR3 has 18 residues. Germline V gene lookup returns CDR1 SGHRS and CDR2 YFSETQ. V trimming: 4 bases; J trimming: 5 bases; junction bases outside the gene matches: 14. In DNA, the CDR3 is TGCGCCAGCAGCCCGCGTAGGAGCGGGGGGGCCGGGACCGGGGAGCTGTTTTTT. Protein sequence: CASSPRRSGGAGTGELFF.

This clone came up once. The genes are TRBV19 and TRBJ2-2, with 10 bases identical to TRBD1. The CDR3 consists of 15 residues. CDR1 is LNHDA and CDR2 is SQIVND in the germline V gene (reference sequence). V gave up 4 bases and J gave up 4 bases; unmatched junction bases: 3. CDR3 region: CASSRDRGVTGELFF. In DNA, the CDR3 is TGTGCCAGTAGTAGGGACAGGGGCGTCACCGGGGAGCTGTTTTTT.

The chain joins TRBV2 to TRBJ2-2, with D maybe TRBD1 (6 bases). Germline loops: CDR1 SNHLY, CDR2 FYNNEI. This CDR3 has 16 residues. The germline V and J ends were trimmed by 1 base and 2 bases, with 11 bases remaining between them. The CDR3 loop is CASSEEDSPNTGELFF. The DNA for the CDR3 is TGTGCCAGCAGTGAAGAGGACAGCCCCAACACCGGGGAGCTGTTTTTT.

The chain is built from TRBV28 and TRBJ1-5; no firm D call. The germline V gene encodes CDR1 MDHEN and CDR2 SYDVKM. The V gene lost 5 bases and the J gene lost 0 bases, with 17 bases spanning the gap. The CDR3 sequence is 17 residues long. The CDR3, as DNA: TGTGCCAGCAGTGTTGCTATCGGGAGAAATAGCAATCAGCCCCAGCATTTT. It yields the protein CASSVAIGRNSNQPQHF.

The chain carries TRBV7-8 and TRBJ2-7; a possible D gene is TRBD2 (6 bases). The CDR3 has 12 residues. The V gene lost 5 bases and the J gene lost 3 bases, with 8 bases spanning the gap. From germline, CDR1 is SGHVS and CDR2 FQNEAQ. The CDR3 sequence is CASSPTSYEQYF. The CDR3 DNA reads TGTGCCAGCAGCCCGACTAGCTACGAGCAGTACTTC.

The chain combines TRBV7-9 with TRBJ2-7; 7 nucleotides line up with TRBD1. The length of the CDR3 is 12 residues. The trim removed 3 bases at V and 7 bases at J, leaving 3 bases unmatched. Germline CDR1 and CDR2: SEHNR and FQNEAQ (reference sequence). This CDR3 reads CASSFSRGEQYF. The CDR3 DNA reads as TGTGCCAGCAGCTTCTCCAGGGGGGAGCAGTACTTC.

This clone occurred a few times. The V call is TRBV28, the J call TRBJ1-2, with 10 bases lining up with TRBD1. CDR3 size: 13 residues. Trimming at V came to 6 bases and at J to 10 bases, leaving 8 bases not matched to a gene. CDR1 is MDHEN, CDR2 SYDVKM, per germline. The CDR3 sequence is CASSLDRGLAYTF. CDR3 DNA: TGTGCCAGCAGCCTCGACAGGGGGCTAGCCTACACCTTC.